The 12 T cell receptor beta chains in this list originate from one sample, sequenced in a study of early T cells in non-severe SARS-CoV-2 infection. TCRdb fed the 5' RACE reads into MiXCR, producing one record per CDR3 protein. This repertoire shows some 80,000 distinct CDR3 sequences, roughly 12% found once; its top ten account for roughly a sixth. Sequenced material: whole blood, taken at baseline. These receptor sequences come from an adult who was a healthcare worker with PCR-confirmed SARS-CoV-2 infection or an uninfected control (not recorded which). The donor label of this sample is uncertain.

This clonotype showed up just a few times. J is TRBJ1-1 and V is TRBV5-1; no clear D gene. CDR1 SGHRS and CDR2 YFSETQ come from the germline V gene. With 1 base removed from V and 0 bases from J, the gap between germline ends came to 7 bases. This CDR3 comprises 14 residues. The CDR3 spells CASSLIYVNTEAFF. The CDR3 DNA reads TGCGCCAGCAGCTTGATCTACGTGAACACTGAAGCTTTCTTT.

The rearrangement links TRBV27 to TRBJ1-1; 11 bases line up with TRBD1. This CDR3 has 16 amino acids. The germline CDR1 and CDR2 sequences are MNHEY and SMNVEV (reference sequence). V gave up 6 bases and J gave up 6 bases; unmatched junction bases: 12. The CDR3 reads CASSSGTGGSSAEAFF. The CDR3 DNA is TGTGCCAGCAGCTCCGGGACAGGGGGTAGTAGCGCTGAAGCTTTCTTT.

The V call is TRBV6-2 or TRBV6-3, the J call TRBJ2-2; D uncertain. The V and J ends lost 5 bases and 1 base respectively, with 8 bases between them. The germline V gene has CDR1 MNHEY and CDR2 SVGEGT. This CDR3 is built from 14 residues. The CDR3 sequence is CASSPAGNTGELFF. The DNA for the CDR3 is TGTGCCAGCAGTCCGGCAGGGAACACCGGGGAGCTGTTTTTT.

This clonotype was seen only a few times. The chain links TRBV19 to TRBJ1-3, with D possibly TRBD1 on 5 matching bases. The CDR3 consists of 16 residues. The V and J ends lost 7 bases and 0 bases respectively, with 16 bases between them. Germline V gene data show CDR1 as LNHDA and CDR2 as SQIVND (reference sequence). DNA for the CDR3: TGTGCCAGTACTAACTCCGGGACGCCCTCTGGAAACACCATATATTTT. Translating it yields CASTNSGTPSGNTIYF. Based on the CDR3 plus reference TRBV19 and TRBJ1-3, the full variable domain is DGGITQSPKYLFRKEGQNVTLSCEQNLNHDAMYWYRQDPGQGLRLIYYSQIVNDFQKGDIAEGYSVSREKKESFPLTVTSAQKNPTAFYLCASTNSGTPSGNTIYFGEGSWLTVV.

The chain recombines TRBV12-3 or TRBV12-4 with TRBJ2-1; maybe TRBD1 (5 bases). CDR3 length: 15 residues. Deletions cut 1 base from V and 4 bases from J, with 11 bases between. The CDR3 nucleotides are TGTGCCAGCAGTTTAGGTAGTAGGGGATACAATGAGCAGTTCTTC. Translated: CASSLGSRGYNEQFF.

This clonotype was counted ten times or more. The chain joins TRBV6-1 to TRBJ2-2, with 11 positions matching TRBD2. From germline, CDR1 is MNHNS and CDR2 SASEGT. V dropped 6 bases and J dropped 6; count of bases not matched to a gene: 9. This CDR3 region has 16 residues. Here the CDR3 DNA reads TGTGCCAGCAGGAACCCTAGCGGGGGGCCATCCGGGGAGCTGTTTTTT. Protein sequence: CASRNPSGGPSGELFF.

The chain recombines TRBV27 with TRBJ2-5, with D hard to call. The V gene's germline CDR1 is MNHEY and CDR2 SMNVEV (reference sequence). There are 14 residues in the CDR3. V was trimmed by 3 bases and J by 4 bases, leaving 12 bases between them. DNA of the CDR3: TGTGCCAGCAGTTTTGCTAGGTTCCGAGAGACCCAGTACTTC. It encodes CASSFARFRETQYF.

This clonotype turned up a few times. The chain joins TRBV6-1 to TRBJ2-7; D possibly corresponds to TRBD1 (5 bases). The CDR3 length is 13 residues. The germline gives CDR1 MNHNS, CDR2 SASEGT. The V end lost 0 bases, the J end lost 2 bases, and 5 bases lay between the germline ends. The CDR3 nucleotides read TGTGCCAGCAGTGAAGCGGGGCCCTACGAGCAGTACTTC. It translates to CASSEAGPYEQYF.

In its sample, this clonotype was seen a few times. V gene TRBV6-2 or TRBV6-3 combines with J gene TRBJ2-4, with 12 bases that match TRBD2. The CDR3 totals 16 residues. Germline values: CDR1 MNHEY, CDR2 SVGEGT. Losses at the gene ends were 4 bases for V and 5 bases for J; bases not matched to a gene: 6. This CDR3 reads CASSSQTSGGQNIQYF. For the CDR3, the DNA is TGTGCCAGCAGTTCCCAGACTAGCGGGGGCCAAAACATTCAGTACTTC.

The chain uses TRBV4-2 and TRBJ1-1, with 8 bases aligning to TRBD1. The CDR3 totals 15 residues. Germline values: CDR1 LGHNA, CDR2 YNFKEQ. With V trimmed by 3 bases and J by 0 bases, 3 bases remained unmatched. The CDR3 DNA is TGTGCCAGCAGCCAGCGGACAGGGTTGAACACTGAAGCTTTCTTT. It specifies CASSQRTGLNTEAFF.

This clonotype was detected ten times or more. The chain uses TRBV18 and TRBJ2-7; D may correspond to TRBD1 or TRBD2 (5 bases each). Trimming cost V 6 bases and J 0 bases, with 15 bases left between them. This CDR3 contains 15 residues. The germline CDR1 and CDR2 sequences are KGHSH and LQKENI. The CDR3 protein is CASSTQDGASYEQYF. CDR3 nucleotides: TGTGCCAGCTCGACTCAGGACGGGGCCTCCTACGAGCAGTACTTC.

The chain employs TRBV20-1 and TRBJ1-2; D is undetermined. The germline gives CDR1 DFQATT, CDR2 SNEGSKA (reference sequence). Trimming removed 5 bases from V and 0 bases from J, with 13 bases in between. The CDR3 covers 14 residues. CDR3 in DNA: TGCAGTGCTCGAGGAACCTCAGCTAACTATGGCTACACCTTC. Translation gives CSARGTSANYGYTF.